What follows describes a single TCR beta chain. This entry is derived from a study of shared clonotypes between healthy human individuals. The table came from immunoSEQ multiplex PCR; TCRdb's copy has only in-frame clones and leaves some out. The sample has over 150,000 clones; approximately 60% are singletons. V was pared by 5 bases and J by 5 bases, with 10 bases between. Germline V gives CDR1 SGHRS, CDR2 YFSETQ. The CDR3 sequence is 13 residues long. The TCR originated in a man younger than 45 in good health. The sample consisted of memory CD4+ T cells sorted from blood. The subset here: CD45RA-negative fraction. This chain links TRBV5-1 with TRBJ1-4; D is undetermined. CDR3 DNA sequence: TGCGCCAGCAGAGTCGGAGGGAATGAAAAACTGTTTTTT. This codes for CASRVGGNEKLFF.